This TCR beta chain was found in a study of shared clonotypes between healthy human individuals. Only in-frame clones appear in the TCRdb table, and some are missing; sequencing was by immunoSEQ multiplex PCR. The table shows about 2 million clones, with 90% to 95% occurring only once. Germline V lookup: CDR1 SEHNR, CDR2 FQNEAQ (reference sequence). The CDR3 contains 15 residues. Trimming at V came to 1 base and at J to 1 base, leaving 2 bases not matched to a gene. The chain combines TRBV7-9 with TRBJ2-3, with TRBD1 matching over 7 bases. Sequencing was performed on naive CD4+ T cells sorted from blood. Subset defined: CD45RA+ positively selected. The clonotype was recovered from a man between 18 and 29 years old in good health. The CDR3 spells CASSLEQGGTDTQYF. CDR3 in DNA: TGTGCCAGCAGCTTAGAGCAGGGGGGCACAGATACGCAGTATTTT.